Each of the 23 T cell receptor beta chains below was sequenced from the same sample in a study of radiotherapy plus CTLA-4 blockade in lung cancer (dated 2018 in TCRdb). Library construction relied on the immunoSEQ multiplex PCR assay. Imported from immuneACCESS, the table was reduced by TCRdb to in-frame sequences with V and J called. These copies leave out some clones; in studies compared against another copy, an unresolved V gene accounts for under half, and the cause of the remainder is not known. Here the sample has 80,000 or so clones; about 79% occur a single time. The ten largest clonotypes hold under 5% of the sample. Sequenced here: peripheral blood, sampled from a patient treated with radiotherapy plus ipilimumab. These receptor sequences come from a human donor with non-small cell lung cancer who had a partial response to radiotherapy plus ipilimumab. Some clones in this sample may be carry-over from other donors' samples.

The chain carries TRBV4-3 and TRBJ1-2; 8 positions match TRBD1. Germline V lookup: CDR1 LGHNA, CDR2 YSLEER. The CDR3 sequence is 16 residues long. V gave up 4 bases and J gave up 3 bases; unmatched junction bases: 10. As DNA, the CDR3 is TGCGCCAGCAGCCTGAACCCAGGGGGCTTGGACTATGGCTACACCTTC. Encoded protein: CASSLNPGGLDYGYTF.

This clone came up a few times. The genes are TRBV5-8 and TRBJ1-4; D perhaps matches TRBD1 (5 bases). V was trimmed by 0 bases and J by 5 bases, leaving 8 bases between them. Germline V CDR1 and CDR2: SGHTS, YDEGEE. The CDR3 length is 14 residues. CDR3 protein: CASSLGNRNEKLFF. CDR3 in DNA: TGTGCCAGCAGCTTGGGAAACAGGAATGAAAAACTGTTTTTT.

The chain carries TRBV27 and TRBJ2-2; TRBD2 aligns across 9 bases. CDR1 and CDR2 (germline): MNHEY, SMNVEV (reference sequence). The ends lost 5 bases at V and 6 bases at J; junction bases unmatched: 16. CDR3 length equals 18 residues. CDR3 nucleotide sequence: TGTGCCAGCAGTCCCACGTGGTATAGCGGGAGAGACGCCGGGGAGCTGTTTTTT. This gives the protein CASSPTWYSGRDAGELFF.

The chain carries TRBV7-9 and TRBJ2-1; 7 bases agree with TRBD1. Trimming took 1 base from V and 6 from J; bases not matched to a gene: 6. Germline values: CDR1 SEHNR, CDR2 FQNEAQ (reference sequence). This CDR3 spans 15 amino acids. CDR3 nucleotide sequence: TGTGCCAGCAGCTTAGAATTTACAGGGGTCAATGAGCAGTTCTTC. This translates into CASSLEFTGVNEQFF.

This chain links TRBV7-3 with TRBJ2-1; TRBD1 matches at 10 bases. CDR1 is SGHTA, CDR2 FQGTGA, per germline. Trimming took 5 bases from V and 9 from J; bases not matched to a gene: 10. This CDR3 spans 15 amino acids. CDR3: CASSRRQGAVSEQFF. The CDR3 DNA reads as TGTGCCAGCAGCCGCCGACAGGGGGCGGTGAGTGAGCAGTTCTTC.

The gene calls are TRBV10-2 and TRBJ2-7, with 11 bases matching TRBD2. V shed 0 bases and J 3 bases; nucleotides not matched to a gene: 4. This CDR3 is built from 16 residues. Per germline, CDR1 WSHSY and CDR2 SAAADI. DNA of the CDR3: TGCGCCAGCAGTGAGTCGACTAGCGGGGCAGACTACGAGCAGTACTTC. The encoded protein is CASSESTSGADYEQYF.

This chain connects TRBV19 to TRBJ2-2, with 7 bases aligning to TRBD2. This CDR3 is 16 amino acids long. Germline V gene lookup returns CDR1 LNHDA and CDR2 SQIVND (reference sequence). The J segment lost 5 bases and the V segment lost 2 bases, leaving 8 bases of the junction unmatched. The CDR3 DNA is TGTGCCAGTAGTATATTGTGGGGGGGGGAAACCGGGGAGCTGTTTTTT. Amino acid sequence: CASSILWGGETGELFF.

A few counts support this clone. V is TRBV6-1 and J is TRBJ1-1; no definite D call. The V end was cut by 0 bases, the J end by 2 bases, with 10 bases between. This CDR3 spans 15 amino acids. Germline CDR1 is MNHNS and CDR2 is SASEGT. The CDR3 DNA follows: TGTGCCAGCAGTGAAGCATCCGGTAAAAACACTGAAGCTTTCTTT. Its protein product is CASSEASGKNTEAFF.

The chain employs TRBV28 and TRBJ2-7; TRBD2 aligns across 7 bases. The CDR3 sequence is 16 residues long. The V segment lost 5 bases and the J segment 4 bases; nucleotides outside the gene matches: 14. Germline CDR1 and CDR2: MDHEN and SYDVKM. CDR3 sequence (DNA): TGTGCCAGCAGTGGGGGGGGTGAGGTTTTCCGATACGAGCAGTACTTC. Translated, it gives CASSGGGEVFRYEQYF.

The J gene is TRBJ1-4, the V gene TRBV19; D is perhaps TRBD1 (5 bases). From germline, CDR1 is LNHDA and CDR2 SQIVND (reference sequence). The CDR3 runs 15 residues. V shed 1 base and J shed 8 bases, with 14 bases lying between them. CDR3 region: CASSIVGQGSEKLFF. CDR3 DNA sequence: TGTGCCAGTAGTATAGTAGGTCAGGGAAGCGAAAAACTGTTTTTT. Combining the CDR3 with reference TRBV19 and TRBJ1-4 gives the whole variable domain DGGITQSPKYLFRKEGQNVTLSCEQNLNHDAMYWYRQDPGQGLRLIYYSQIVNDFQKGDIAEGYSVSREKKESFPLTVTSAQKNPTAFYLCASSIVGQGSEKLFFGSGTQLSVL.

Worth noting for this clone: Sequence at one end of the junction differs from germline and may be a read error. The chain joins TRBV7-9 to TRBJ2-3, with 9 nucleotides matching TRBD2. Germline-derived CDR1 and CDR2 are SEHNR and FQNEAQ (reference sequence). The CDR3 runs to 15 residues. The CDR3: CASRLAGVGTDTQYF. In DNA, the CDR3 is TGTGCCAGCAGATTAGCGGGAGTGGGCACAGATACGCAGTATTTT.

The chain joins TRBV6-5 to TRBJ2-4; D may be TRBD2 (6 bases). V lost 6 bases to trimming and J lost 6 bases, with 12 bases between them. Germline lookup yields CDR1 MNHEY and CDR2 SVGAGI. There are 13 residues in the CDR3. CDR3 amino acids: CASRQLATNIQYF. CDR3 coding DNA: TGTGCCAGCAGACAACTAGCTACAAACATTCAGTACTTC.

The V gene is TRBV5-1, the J gene TRBJ2-2, with D possibly being TRBD1 (6 bases). V lost 4 bases, J lost 0 bases, and 13 bases lay in between. Germline CDR1 reads SGHRS; CDR2 reads YFSETQ. This CDR3 has 16 residues. CDR3 region: CASSQGQRTNTGELFF. CDR3 bases: TGCGCCAGCAGCCAAGGACAGAGGACGAACACCGGGGAGCTGTTTTTT.

This chain links TRBV29-1 with TRBJ1-2; possibly TRBD1 for D (5 bases). This CDR3 is 13 amino acids long. Trimming removed 8 bases at V and 4 bases at J, with 17 bases between. From germline, CDR1 is SQVTM and CDR2 ANQGSEA. Here the CDR3 DNA reads TGCAGCTCCCCGGTTGGGGGGGGCTATGGCTACACCTTC. This sequence encodes CSSPVGGGYGYTF.

V usage is TRBV11-3 and J usage is TRBJ2-1; 9 nucleotides line up with TRBD2. Germline CDR1 and CDR2: SGHNT and YENEEA. The V gene end was trimmed by 8 bases and the J gene end by 4 bases; junction bases not matched to a gene: 9. The CDR3 runs to 15 residues. The CDR3 region is CASSRVAGVYNEQFF. The DNA of the CDR3 is TGTGCCAGCTCCCGGGTAGCGGGGGTATACAATGAGCAGTTCTTC.

J is TRBJ1-5 and V is TRBV2, with TRBD1 as a possible D gene (6 bases). Deletions cut 7 bases from V and 4 bases from J, with 11 bases between. The CDR3 consists of 13 residues. Germline V gene data show CDR1 as SNHLY and CDR2 as FYNNEI. The CDR3 sequence is CASTRTVNQPQHF. CDR3 nucleotides: TGTGCCAGCACGAGGACAGTTAATCAGCCCCAGCATTTT.

The J gene is TRBJ2-1, the V gene TRBV5-4, with a possible D match to TRBD1 (6 bases). The CDR3 sequence is 18 residues long. Germline V gene data show CDR1 as SGHNT and CDR2 as YYREEE (reference sequence). Trimming shortened V by 1 base and J by 5 bases, and 22 bases separated the two germline ends. The CDR3 DNA reads as TGTGCCAGCAGCTTGTTCCCCCCTGCGGACAGTGTCCACAATGAGCAGTTCTTC. Translation gives CASSLFPPADSVHNEQFF.

The V gene is TRBV9, the J gene TRBJ2-5; TRBD2 agrees at 13 bases. Germline-derived CDR1 and CDR2 are SGDLS and YYNGEE. Germline trimming cut 4 bases from V and 5 bases from J; bases unmatched to any gene: 8. The CDR3 length is 16 residues. The DNA for the CDR3 is TGTGCCAGCAGCACCGGGACTAGCGGGATTAGGGAGACCCAGTACTTC. As protein: CASSTGTSGIRETQYF.

The rearrangement links TRBV5-6 to TRBJ1-2; 9 positions match TRBD1. Germline CDR1 and CDR2: SGHDT and YYEEEE. The CDR3 extends over 14 amino acids. Unmatched junction bases numbered 6, after V lost 4 bases and J lost 5 bases. The CDR3: CASSLEDRGYGYTF. CDR3 bases: TGTGCCAGCAGCCTAGAGGACAGGGGTTATGGCTACACCTTC.

The rearrangement links TRBV29-1 to TRBJ1-3; 8 nucleotides match TRBD1. J gave up 0 bases and V 4 bases, and 11 bases lay outside the gene matches. Germline CDR1 is SQVTM and CDR2 is ANQGSEA. This CDR3 has 17 residues. DNA for the CDR3: TGCAGCGTTGGTACCCGGACAGGGCTTTCCTCTGGAAACACCATATATTTT. Protein sequence: CSVGTRTGLSSGNTIYF.

The gene calls are TRBV18 and TRBJ1-1, with D hard to call. V was trimmed by 6 bases and J by 1 base, leaving 12 bases between them. Germline V gene sequence: CDR1 KGHSH, CDR2 LQKENI. CDR3 length equals 14 residues. The CDR3 DNA reads as TGTGCCAGCTCTCTCGGACGGGGGAACACTGAAGCTTTCTTT. It is translated as CASSLGRGNTEAFF.

The chain couples TRBV7-2 to TRBJ2-5, with a tentative D call TRBD2 (6 bases). This CDR3 spans 14 amino acids. Trimming stripped 6 bases from V and 5 bases from J, with 16 bases between. The germline V gene encodes CDR1 SGHTA and CDR2 FQGNSA. The DNA for the CDR3 is TGTGCCAGCAGTTCGACTAGAGGAATGGAGACCCAGTACTTC. Amino acid sequence: CASSSTRGMETQYF.

The chain has TRBV18 and TRBJ1-2; D is possibly TRBD1 (6 bases). The V gene's germline CDR1 is KGHSH and CDR2 LQKENI. Trimming removed 4 bases from V and 4 bases from J, with 19 bases in between. There are 16 residues in the CDR3. CDR3 DNA: TGTGCCAGCTCACGACCGGACAGATCGAGGAGCTATGGCTACACCTTC. It yields the protein CASSRPDRSRSYGYTF.